The rows below give T cell receptor beta chains drawn from one sample of a study of shared clonotypes between healthy human individuals. TCRdb's table, derived via immunoSEQ multiplex PCR, lists solely in-frame clones and lacks some. Here the sample spans some 2,000,000 clones, around 95% being singletons. Sequencing input: naive CD4+ T cells sorted from blood. The receptors here all came from a man aged 18 to 30 in good health. Both conserved end residues are part of each CDR3. The order of the fields is D gene, clone size, J gene, V gene, CDR3 protein. The D gene is left open where the match is weak. Size is omitted from some rows. Given values are once, few, many or a class for expanded clones.

d_gene: NA; abundance: NA; j_gene: TRBJ2-2; v_gene: TRBV30; CDR3aa: CAWSSGPGELFF
d_gene: NA; abundance: NA; j_gene: TRBJ2-5; v_gene: TRBV5-4; CDR3aa: CASSLGRETQYF
d_gene: TRBD1; abundance: NA; j_gene: TRBJ1-1; v_gene: TRBV30; CDR3aa: CAWTGGTGGAGAFF
d_gene: NA; abundance: NA; j_gene: TRBJ1-1; v_gene: TRBV7-3; CDR3aa: CASSLGGLTMNTEAFF
d_gene: TRBD2; abundance: NA; j_gene: TRBJ2-7; v_gene: TRBV29-1; CDR3aa: CSVGGTITYEQYF
d_gene: TRBD1; abundance: NA; j_gene: TRBJ1-1; v_gene: TRBV6-5; CDR3aa: CASSYRTGVFNTEAFF
d_gene: NA; abundance: once; j_gene: TRBJ2-7; v_gene: TRBV18; CDR3aa: CASSPQPTDSYEQYF
d_gene: NA; abundance: once; j_gene: TRBJ1-1; v_gene: TRBV28; CDR3aa: CASSLLTRNTEAFF
d_gene: TRBD1; abundance: NA; j_gene: TRBJ1-2; v_gene: TRBV10-3; CDR3aa: CAISETGERYGYTF
d_gene: NA; abundance: NA; j_gene: TRBJ2-5; v_gene: TRBV7-6; CDR3aa: CASSRVWDTRGETQYF
d_gene: TRBD1; abundance: NA; j_gene: TRBJ1-1; v_gene: TRBV18; CDR3aa: CASLLQAGGRTEAFF
d_gene: NA; abundance: NA; j_gene: TRBJ1-3; v_gene: TRBV10-3; CDR3aa: CAISDPKTGNTIYF
d_gene: TRBD1; abundance: NA; j_gene: TRBJ2-1; v_gene: TRBV7-2; CDR3aa: CASSATGTGYNEQFF
d_gene: NA; abundance: NA; j_gene: TRBJ1-1; v_gene: TRBV7-2; CDR3aa: CASSPEWGNTEAFF
d_gene: NA; abundance: NA; j_gene: TRBJ1-2; v_gene: TRBV5-1; CDR3aa: CASSIGHRRNGYTF
d_gene: NA; abundance: NA; j_gene: TRBJ2-3; v_gene: TRBV5-4; CDR3aa: CATHRWSSNTDTQYF
d_gene: NA; abundance: NA; j_gene: TRBJ2-7; v_gene: TRBV11-2; CDR3aa: CASSLVFGGSGEQYF
d_gene: TRBD2; abundance: NA; j_gene: TRBJ2-7; v_gene: TRBV2; CDR3aa: CASSEPGLAGSYEQYF
d_gene: NA; abundance: NA; j_gene: TRBJ2-5; v_gene: TRBV18; CDR3aa: CASSPSLTGLETQYF
d_gene: NA; abundance: NA; j_gene: TRBJ1-1; v_gene: TRBV6-6; CDR3aa: CASSYSTGRTEAFF
d_gene: NA; abundance: NA; j_gene: TRBJ2-5; v_gene: TRBV6-6; CDR3aa: CASSLGHLKETQYF